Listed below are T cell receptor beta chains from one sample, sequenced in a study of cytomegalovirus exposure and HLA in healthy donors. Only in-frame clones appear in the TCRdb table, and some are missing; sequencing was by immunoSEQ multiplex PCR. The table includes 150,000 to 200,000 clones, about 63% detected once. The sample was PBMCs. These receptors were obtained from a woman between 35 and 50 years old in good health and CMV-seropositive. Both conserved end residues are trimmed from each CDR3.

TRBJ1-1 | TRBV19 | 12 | ASIPPGANTEAF
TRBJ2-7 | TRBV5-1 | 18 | ASSQNSRQAGGLSSYEQY
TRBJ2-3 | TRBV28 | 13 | ASSLQVPSTDTQY
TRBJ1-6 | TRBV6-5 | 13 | ASRSQGRLNSPLH
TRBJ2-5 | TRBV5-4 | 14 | ASSPARAGGPETQY
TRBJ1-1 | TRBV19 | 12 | ASSIVLASTEAF
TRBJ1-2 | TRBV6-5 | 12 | ASSYSRLGHGYT
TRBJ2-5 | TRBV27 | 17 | ASSSVRDSGSGNQETQY
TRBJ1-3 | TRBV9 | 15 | ASSVVPGGSAGNTIY
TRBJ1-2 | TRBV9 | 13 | ASSGQDLANYGYT
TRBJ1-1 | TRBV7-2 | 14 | ASSLAPGGMNTEAF
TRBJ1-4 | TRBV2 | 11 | AIEQGTNEKLF
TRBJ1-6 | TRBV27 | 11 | ASTQGPDSPLH
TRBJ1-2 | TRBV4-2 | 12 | ASSQPGVAYGYT
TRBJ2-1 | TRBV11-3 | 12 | ASSLNHFDNEQF
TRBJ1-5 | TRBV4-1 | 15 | ASSQTAGGAQRQPQH
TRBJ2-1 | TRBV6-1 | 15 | ASSAGGGASGYNEQF
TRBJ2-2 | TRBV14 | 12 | ASSVAAFVGELF
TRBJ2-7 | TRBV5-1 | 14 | ASSPSSSGSWGEQY
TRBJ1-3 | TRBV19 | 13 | ASTLRGAAGNTIY
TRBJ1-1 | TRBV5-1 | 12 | ASSYREGNTEAF
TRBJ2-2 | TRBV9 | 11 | ASSAWGPGELF
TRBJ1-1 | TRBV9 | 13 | ASSVAGGAYTEAF
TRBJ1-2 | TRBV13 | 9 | ASSLGGGYT
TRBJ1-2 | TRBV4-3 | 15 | ASSQDFGVGRVEGYT
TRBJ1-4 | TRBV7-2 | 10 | ASSHPPGREH
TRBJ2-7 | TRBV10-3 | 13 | AISEGTGASYEQY